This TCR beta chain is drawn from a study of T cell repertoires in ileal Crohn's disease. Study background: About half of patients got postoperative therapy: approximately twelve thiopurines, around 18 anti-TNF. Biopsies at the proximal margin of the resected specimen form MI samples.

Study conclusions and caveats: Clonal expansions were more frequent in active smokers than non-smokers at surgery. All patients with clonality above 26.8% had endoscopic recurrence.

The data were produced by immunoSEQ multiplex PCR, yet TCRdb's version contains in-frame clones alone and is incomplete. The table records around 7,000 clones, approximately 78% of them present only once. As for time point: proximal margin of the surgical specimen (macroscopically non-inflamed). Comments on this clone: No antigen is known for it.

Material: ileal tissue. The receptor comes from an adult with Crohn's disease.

The CDR3 is CASSFTGNGEQFF. As DNA, the CDR3 is TGTGCCAGCAGCTTTACAGGGAATGGTGAGCAGTTCTTC. The gene calls are TRBV2 and TRBJ2-1; a weak D match, TRBD1 (6 bases). The V gene's germline CDR1 is SNHLY and CDR2 FYNNEI. Trimming took off 6 bases at V and 9 bases at J, with 15 bases between the two ends. This CDR3 comprises 13 residues. The full variable domain, completed using reference TRBV2 and TRBJ2-1, is EPEVTQTPSHQVTQMGQEVILRCVPISNHLYFYWYRQILGQKVEFLVSFYNNEISEKSEIFDDQFSVERPDGSNFTLKIRSTKLEDSAMYFCASSFTGNGEQFFGPGTRLTVL.